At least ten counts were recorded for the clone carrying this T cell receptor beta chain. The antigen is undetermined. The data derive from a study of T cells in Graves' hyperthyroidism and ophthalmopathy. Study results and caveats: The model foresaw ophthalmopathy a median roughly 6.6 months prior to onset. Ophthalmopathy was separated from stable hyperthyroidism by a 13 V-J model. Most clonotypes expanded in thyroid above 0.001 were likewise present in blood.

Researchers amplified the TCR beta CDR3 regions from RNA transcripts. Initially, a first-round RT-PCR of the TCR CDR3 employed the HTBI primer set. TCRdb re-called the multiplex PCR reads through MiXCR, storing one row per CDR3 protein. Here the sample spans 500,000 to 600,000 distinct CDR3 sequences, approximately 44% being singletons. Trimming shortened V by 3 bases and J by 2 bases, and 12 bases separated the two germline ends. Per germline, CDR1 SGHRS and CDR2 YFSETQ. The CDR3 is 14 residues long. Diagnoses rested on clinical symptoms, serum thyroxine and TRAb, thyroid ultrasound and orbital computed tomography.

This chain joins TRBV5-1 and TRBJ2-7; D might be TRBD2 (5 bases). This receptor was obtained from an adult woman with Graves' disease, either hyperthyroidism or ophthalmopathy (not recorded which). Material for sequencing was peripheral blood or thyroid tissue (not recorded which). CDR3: CASSSGLGAYEQYF. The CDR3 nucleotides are TGCGCCAGCAGCTCTGGACTGGGCGCCTACGAGCAGTACTTC.